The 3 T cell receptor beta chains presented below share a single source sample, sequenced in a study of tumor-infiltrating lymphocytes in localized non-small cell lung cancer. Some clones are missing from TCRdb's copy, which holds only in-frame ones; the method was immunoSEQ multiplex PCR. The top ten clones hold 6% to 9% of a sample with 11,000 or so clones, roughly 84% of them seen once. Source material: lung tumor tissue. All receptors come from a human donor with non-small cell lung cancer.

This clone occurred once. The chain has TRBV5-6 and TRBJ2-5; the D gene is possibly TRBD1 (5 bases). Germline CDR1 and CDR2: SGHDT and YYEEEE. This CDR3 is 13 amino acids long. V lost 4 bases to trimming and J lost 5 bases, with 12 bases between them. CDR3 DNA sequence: TGTGCCAGCAGCGCTCCCAGGGATGAGACCCAGTACTTC. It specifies CASSAPRDETQYF.

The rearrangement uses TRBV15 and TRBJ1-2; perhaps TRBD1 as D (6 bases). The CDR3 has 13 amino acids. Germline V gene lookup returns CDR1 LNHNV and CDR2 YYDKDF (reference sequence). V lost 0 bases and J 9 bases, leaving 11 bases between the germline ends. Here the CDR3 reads CATSRDPGQRYTF. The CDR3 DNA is TGTGCCACCAGCAGAGATCCTGGACAGCGCTACACCTTC.

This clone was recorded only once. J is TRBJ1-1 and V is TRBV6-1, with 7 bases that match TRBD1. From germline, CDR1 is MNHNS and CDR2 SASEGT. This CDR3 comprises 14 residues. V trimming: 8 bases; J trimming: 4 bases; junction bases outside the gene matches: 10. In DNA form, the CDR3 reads TGTGCCAGCGCCTCGACAGGGATGAGCACTGAAGCTTTCTTT. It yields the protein CASASTGMSTEAFF.